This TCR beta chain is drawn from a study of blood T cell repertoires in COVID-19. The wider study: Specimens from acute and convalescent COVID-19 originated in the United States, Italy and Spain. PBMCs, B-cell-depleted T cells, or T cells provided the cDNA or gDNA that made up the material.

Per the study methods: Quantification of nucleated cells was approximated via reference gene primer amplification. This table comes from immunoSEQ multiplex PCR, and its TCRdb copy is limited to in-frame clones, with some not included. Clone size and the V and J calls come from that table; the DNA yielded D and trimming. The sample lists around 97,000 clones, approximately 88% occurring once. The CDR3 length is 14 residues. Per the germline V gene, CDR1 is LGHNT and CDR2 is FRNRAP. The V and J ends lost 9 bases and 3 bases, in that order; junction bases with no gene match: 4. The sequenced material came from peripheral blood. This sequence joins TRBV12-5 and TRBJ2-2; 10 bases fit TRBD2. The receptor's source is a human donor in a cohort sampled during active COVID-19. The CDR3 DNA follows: TGTGCTAGCAGCGGGGGGGCCGACACCGGGGAGCTGTTTTTT. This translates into CASSGGADTGELFF.